This is a list of T cell receptor beta chains from one sample in a study of shared clonotypes between healthy human individuals. Profiled with immunoSEQ multiplex PCR; TCRdb holds only in-frame clones, not every one. The sample includes some 2 million clones, around 95% seen only once; the top ten take approximately 0.13%. Sequencing used naive CD4+ T cells sorted from blood. Receptor source: a man aged 18 to 29 in good health. Both conserved end residues are part of each CDR3. The D gene is left open where the match is weak. Not all rows give a size; the values are once, few, many and, for expanded clones, a class.

d_gene: NA; v_gene: TRBV4-3; abundance: NA; j_gene: TRBJ2-3; CDR3nt: TGCGCCAGCAGCCAAGATGAGATGTTGGGTTCTAATACGCAGTATTTT; CDR3aa: CASSQDEMLGSNTQYF
d_gene: NA; v_gene: TRBV7-8; abundance: NA; j_gene: TRBJ2-1; CDR3nt: TGTGCCAGCAGGCTGACAGGTTTTTACAATGAGCAGTTCTTC; CDR3aa: CASRLTGFYNEQFF
d_gene: TRBD2; v_gene: TRBV5-4; abundance: NA; j_gene: TRBJ2-5; CDR3nt: TGTGCCAGCAGCTTAAGCGGGGGGGCGGAGACCCAGTACTTC; CDR3aa: CASSLSGGAETQYF
d_gene: TRBD2; v_gene: TRBV11-2; abundance: NA; j_gene: TRBJ2-3; CDR3nt: TGTGCCAGCAGCTTAGATCTGGGACTAGCGGTTCGGGATACGCAGTATTTT; CDR3aa: CASSLDLGLAVRDTQYF
d_gene: NA; v_gene: TRBV11-2; abundance: NA; j_gene: TRBJ2-3; CDR3nt: TGTGCCAGCAGCCAAGGACTCTTGCAAACAGATACGCAGTATTTT; CDR3aa: CASSQGLLQTDTQYF
d_gene: NA; v_gene: TRBV18; abundance: once; j_gene: TRBJ2-7; CDR3nt: TGTGCCAGCTCACCACTAAACAGGGTGGGGCAGTACTTC; CDR3aa: CASSPLNRVGQYF
d_gene: NA; v_gene: TRBV28; abundance: NA; j_gene: TRBJ1-3; CDR3nt: TGTGCCAGCAGTTTTGTTTGGGGGCAACCTGGAAACACCATATATTTT; CDR3aa: CASSFVWGQPGNTIYF
d_gene: TRBD2; v_gene: TRBV7-2; abundance: NA; j_gene: TRBJ2-7; CDR3nt: TGTGCCAGCAGCTTAGCGCTTGGGGGAGGGCCCATCGAGCAGTACTTC; CDR3aa: CASSLALGGGPIEQYF
d_gene: TRBD1; v_gene: TRBV5-1; abundance: once; j_gene: TRBJ1-2; CDR3nt: TGCGCCAGCAGCTTGGTTCCGGCAGGGGGCAGAGGGGACTATGGCTACACCTTC; CDR3aa: CASSLVPAGGRGDYGYTF
d_gene: NA; v_gene: TRBV11-2; abundance: NA; j_gene: TRBJ2-1; CDR3nt: TGTGCCAGCAGCTTAGGGGAGTGGGTCAATGAGCAGTTCTTC; CDR3aa: CASSLGEWVNEQFF
d_gene: TRBD2; v_gene: TRBV10-2; abundance: NA; j_gene: TRBJ2-7; CDR3nt: TGCGCCAGCAGTGACGGGGTCAGGACTAGCGGGGGATACGAGCAGTACTTC; CDR3aa: CASSDGVRTSGGYEQYF
d_gene: TRBD1; v_gene: TRBV5-6; abundance: NA; j_gene: TRBJ1-2; CDR3nt: TGTGCCAGCAGCTTGGGACAGGGGGATGGCTACACCTTC; CDR3aa: CASSLGQGDGYTF
d_gene: TRBD2; v_gene: TRBV10-3; abundance: once; j_gene: TRBJ2-3; CDR3nt: TGTGCCATCAGTGATGGTCCTAGCGGGAGCACAGATACGCAGTATTTT; CDR3aa: CAISDGPSGSTDTQYF
d_gene: TRBD1; v_gene: TRBV18; abundance: NA; j_gene: TRBJ2-5; CDR3nt: TGTGCCAGCTCACCGGGGACAGGGGTTGAGACCCAGTACTTC; CDR3aa: CASSPGTGVETQYF
d_gene: NA; v_gene: TRBV4-1; abundance: NA; j_gene: TRBJ1-5; CDR3nt: TGCGCCAGCAGCCAAGTACCAGGGGAAAGTCAGCCCCAGCATTTT; CDR3aa: CASSQVPGESQPQHF
d_gene: NA; v_gene: TRBV18; abundance: NA; j_gene: TRBJ1-1; CDR3nt: TGTGCCAGCTCACCCTCAGGAACCGGCACTGAAGCTTTCTTT; CDR3aa: CASSPSGTGTEAFF
d_gene: NA; v_gene: TRBV18; abundance: NA; j_gene: TRBJ2-2; CDR3nt: TGTGCCAGCTCACAGGATTCCACCGGGGAGCTGTTTTTT; CDR3aa: CASSQDSTGELFF
d_gene: NA; v_gene: TRBV6-1; abundance: NA; j_gene: TRBJ2-2; CDR3nt: TGTGCCAGCAGTGTAATGCAGGGTTACACCGGGGAGCTGTTTTTT; CDR3aa: CASSVMQGYTGELFF
d_gene: TRBD1; v_gene: TRBV19; abundance: few; j_gene: TRBJ2-7; CDR3nt: TGTGCCAGTAGTCGAGGGGGCTGGTACGAGCAGTACTTC; CDR3aa: CASSRGGWYEQYF
d_gene: TRBD1; v_gene: TRBV4-1; abundance: NA; j_gene: TRBJ1-4; CDR3nt: TGCGCCAGCAGCAGAGGAGAGACAGGGCCTAATGAAAAACTGTTTTTT; CDR3aa: CASSRGETGPNEKLFF
d_gene: NA; v_gene: TRBV18; abundance: NA; j_gene: TRBJ2-3; CDR3nt: TGTGCCAGCTCACCGGCCCCAGCGGAGACGCAGTATTTT; CDR3aa: CASSPAPAETQYF
d_gene: NA; v_gene: TRBV6-1; abundance: NA; j_gene: TRBJ2-3; CDR3nt: TGTGCCAGCAGTACCCAAGCCCAGGGGGGAACGCAGTATTTT; CDR3aa: CASSTQAQGGTQYF
d_gene: NA; v_gene: TRBV10-3; abundance: NA; j_gene: TRBJ1-1; CDR3nt: TGTGCCACCAGCAGGGGGAACACTGAAGCTTTCTTT; CDR3aa: CATSRGNTEAFF
d_gene: TRBD1; v_gene: TRBV28; abundance: once; j_gene: TRBJ2-2; CDR3nt: TGTGCCAGCAGTCGGGACAGGGGGCGCGGGGAGCTGTTTTTT; CDR3aa: CASSRDRGRGELFF
d_gene: TRBD2; v_gene: TRBV30; abundance: NA; j_gene: TRBJ2-7; CDR3nt: TGTGCCTGGAGTGTAGCGGGAGGGAACTCCTACGAGCAGTACTTC; CDR3aa: CAWSVAGGNSYEQYF
d_gene: NA; v_gene: TRBV5-4; abundance: NA; j_gene: TRBJ2-6; CDR3nt: TGTGCCAGCAGCCCAGGTCACAACTCTGGGGCCAACGTCCTGACTTTC; CDR3aa: CASSPGHNSGANVLTF
d_gene: NA; v_gene: TRBV6-6; abundance: NA; j_gene: TRBJ1-1; CDR3nt: TGTGCCAGCAGCCGGGACACTTTGCGTGAAGCTTTCTTT; CDR3aa: CASSRDTLREAFF
d_gene: NA; v_gene: TRBV11-2; abundance: NA; j_gene: TRBJ2-5; CDR3nt: TGTGCCAGCAGCTTCGACGGGCGACCCCAAGAGACCCAGTACTTC; CDR3aa: CASSFDGRPQETQYF
d_gene: NA; v_gene: TRBV10-3; abundance: NA; j_gene: TRBJ1-1; CDR3nt: TGTGCCAACCGGGACCACGCCGGAGGTGAAGCTTTCTTT; CDR3aa: CANRDHAGGEAFF
d_gene: TRBD1; v_gene: TRBV11-2; abundance: NA; j_gene: TRBJ1-2; CDR3nt: TGTGCCAGCAGCCCGACAGGGAACTATGGCTACACCTTC; CDR3aa: CASSPTGNYGYTF